This T cell receptor beta chain was sequenced during a study of metastatic and nonmetastatic thyroid tumors. Overall study context: Samples came from malignant and benign thyroid patients, and repertoires were compared across blood and tumor or nodule tissue.

All patients were untreated before thyroid surgery. This clone was recorded many times. Germline assignment: CDR1 SSHAT and CDR2 FNYEAQ (reference sequence). The CDR3 loop spans 14 amino acids. V shed 6 bases and J shed 0 bases, with 9 bases lying between them. MiXCR was used by TCRdb to re-call the PCR reads. The table shows more than 70,000 clones, with around 7.8% occurring only once. The sequenced material came from blood. The genes are TRBV7-7 and TRBJ1-3, with D perhaps matching TRBD1 (5 bases). This TCR was recovered from a female donor with papillary thyroid cancer or a benign thyroid nodule (not recorded which). Some clones in this sample may be carry-over from other donors' samples. The CDR3 here is CASSPDSSGNTIYF. The DNA for the CDR3 is TGTGCCAGCAGTCCCGACAGCTCTGGAAACACCATATATTTT.